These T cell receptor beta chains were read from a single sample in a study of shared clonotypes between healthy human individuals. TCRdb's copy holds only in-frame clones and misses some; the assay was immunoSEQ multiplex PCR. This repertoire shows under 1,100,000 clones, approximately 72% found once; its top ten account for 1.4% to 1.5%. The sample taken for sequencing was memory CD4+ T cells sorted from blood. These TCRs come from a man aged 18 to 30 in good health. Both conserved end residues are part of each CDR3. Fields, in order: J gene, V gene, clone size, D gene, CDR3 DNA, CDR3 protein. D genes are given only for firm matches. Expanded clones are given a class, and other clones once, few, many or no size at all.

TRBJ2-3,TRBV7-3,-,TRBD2,TGTGCCAGCAGCCCAGGGACTAGCCGGAGCACAGATACGCAGTATTTT,CASSPGTSRSTDTQYF
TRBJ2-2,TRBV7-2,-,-,TGTGCCAGCAGTCAAAAGGGCCAGGTCGGGGAGCTGTTTTTT,CASSQKGQVGELFF
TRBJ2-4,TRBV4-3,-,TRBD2,TGCGCCAGCAGCCAAGGGGGCGGGAGGGCCAGGGACATTCAGTACTTC,CASSQGGGRARDIQYF
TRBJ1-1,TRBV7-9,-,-,TGTGCCAGCAGCCCTCCTCCCTACACTGAAGCTTTCTTT,CASSPPPYTEAFF
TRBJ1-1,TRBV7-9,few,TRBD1,TGTGCCAGCGTGCAGGGGGCAAAGAGAGAAGCTTTCTTT,CASVQGAKREAFF
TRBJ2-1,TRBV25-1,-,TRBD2,TGTGCCATCCAAGCGGGAGGGCCGGGGAATGAGCAGTTCTTC,CAIQAGGPGNEQFF
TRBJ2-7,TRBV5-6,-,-,TGTGCCAGCAGCGGGGGTCTTAACTACGAGCAGTACTTC,CASSGGLNYEQYF
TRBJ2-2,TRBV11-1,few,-,TGTGCCAGCAGCTTAACGGTTCCGCAGGGAGGAGGCGGGGAGCTGTTTTTT,CASSLTVPQGGGGELFF
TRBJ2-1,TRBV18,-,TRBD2,TGTGCCAGCTCACCACCCGGACTAGCGGGACGCAATGAGCAGTTCTTC,CASSPPGLAGRNEQFF
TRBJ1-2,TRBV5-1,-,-,TGCGCCAGCAGCCCCCCGACCGGTAACTATGGCTACACCTTC,CASSPPTGNYGYTF
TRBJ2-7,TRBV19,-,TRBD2,TGTGCCAGTAGTATAAGCGGGGGCACCTACGAGCAGTACTTC,CASSISGGTYEQYF
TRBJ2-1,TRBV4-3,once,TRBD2,TGCGCCAGCAGCCAATTAGCTAGCGGAGCCTACAATGAGCAGTTCTTC,CASSQLASGAYNEQFF
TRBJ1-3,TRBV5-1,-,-,TGCGCCAGCAGCCCCACCGGGGCGCTAACTGGAAACACCATATATTTT,CASSPTGALTGNTIYF
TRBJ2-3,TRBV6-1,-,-,TGTGCCAGCAGTGAACCGGGTCTCCATACGCAGTATTTT,CASSEPGLHTQYF
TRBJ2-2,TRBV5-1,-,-,TGCGCCAGCAGCTTGGGCCGCACGGCAGGTCACACCGGGGAGCTGTTTTTT,CASSLGRTAGHTGELFF
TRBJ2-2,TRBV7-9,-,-,TGTGCCAGCAGCCTAAGCGTCGGGGAGCTGTTTTTT,CASSLSVGELFF
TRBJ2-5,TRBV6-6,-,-,TGTGCCAGCAGTGGACAGCCTCAAGAGACCCAGTACTTC,CASSGQPQETQYF
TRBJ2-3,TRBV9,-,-,TGTGCCAGCAGCTACCTTGGCTACACAGATACGCAGTATTTT,CASSYLGYTDTQYF
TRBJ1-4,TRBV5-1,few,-,TGCGCCAGCAGCTTCCAGGGAGAGTGGGAAAAACTGTTTTTT,CASSFQGEWEKLFF
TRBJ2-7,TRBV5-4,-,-,TGTGCCAGCAGCTCGGGGACCGTCACCTACGAGCAGTACTTC,CASSSGTVTYEQYF
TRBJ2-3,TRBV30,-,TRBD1,TGTGCCTGGAGTGGGACAGGGGGCACAGATACGCAGTATTTT,CAWSGTGGTDTQYF
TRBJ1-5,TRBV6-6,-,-,TGTGCCAGCAATCGGGAGGGGGGTCAGCCCCAGCATTTT,CASNREGGQPQHF